This TCR beta chain is drawn from a study of shared clonotypes between healthy human individuals. CD45RO negativity and positive selection for CCR7 defined naive CD8 cells, a population that excluded terminally differentiated effector memory CD45RA+ cells. The table came from immunoSEQ multiplex PCR; TCRdb's copy has only in-frame clones and leaves some out. The sample lists 600,000 or so clones; roughly 98% were seen once. CDR1 SGHAT and CDR2 FQNNGV come from the germline V gene. This CDR3 comprises 16 residues. With 0 bases clipped from V and 2 bases from J, the junction kept 5 bases outside the gene matches.

The clonotype comes from a man under 40 in good health. Sequencing was carried out using naive CD8+ T cells sorted from blood. The V call is TRBV11-2, the J call TRBJ2-3, with TRBD2 identical over 7 bases. DNA of the CDR3: TGTGCCAGCAGCTTAGAAGGCGGGGGATACACAGATACGCAGTATTTT. This gives the protein CASSLEGGGYTDTQYF.